A selection of T cell receptor beta chains follows, all from one sample in a study of CD8 T cells in ankylosing spondylitis. TCRdb processed the 5' RACE reads anew with MiXCR; each CDR3 protein has one entry. The data contain a few hundred thousand distinct CDR3 sequences, roughly 20% of them singletons. The sequenced material came from blood, either unsorted or a sorted T cell fraction (not recorded which). The receptors derive from a female donor with ankylosing spondylitis or in good health (not recorded which). Both conserved end residues are part of each CDR3. A D gene is named only where the DNA matches it firmly. Rows may omit the clone size; those that give it use once, few, many or a size class.

D gene: -
clone size: few
J gene: TRBJ2-1
V gene: TRBV7-6
CDR3 DNA: TGTGCCAGCAGCAGCGGTAGCGGCACAAACAATGAGCAGTTCTTC
CDR3 protein: CASSSGSGTNNEQFF

D gene: -
clone size: -
J gene: TRBJ1-1
V gene: TRBV20-1
CDR3 DNA: TGCAGTGCTTCCCTTGGTGGGGCCGGCGGCACTGAAGCTTTCTTT
CDR3 protein: CSASLGGAGGTEAFF

D gene: -
clone size: few
J gene: TRBJ2-7
V gene: TRBV7-9
CDR3 DNA: TGTGCCAACAGTTACTATGCAACCTACGAGCAGTACTTC
CDR3 protein: CANSYYATYEQYF

D gene: -
clone size: many
J gene: TRBJ2-5
V gene: TRBV7-9
CDR3 DNA: TGTGCCAGCAGCTTAGCGCGAGACTCAGAGACCCAGTACTTC
CDR3 protein: CASSLARDSETQYF

D gene: TRBD2
clone size: -
J gene: TRBJ2-2
V gene: TRBV6-2/TRBV6-3
CDR3 DNA: TGTGCCAGCAGGGGAGGGAGCACGACCGGGGAGCTGTTTTTT
CDR3 protein: CASRGGSTTGELFF

D gene: -
clone size: once
J gene: TRBJ2-1
V gene: TRBV5-8
CDR3 DNA: TGTGCCAGCAGCTACGGAACGGGGCAGTTCTTC
CDR3 protein: CASSYGTGQFF

D gene: TRBD1
clone size: few
J gene: TRBJ1-5
V gene: TRBV20-1
CDR3 DNA: TGCAGTGCTAGAGATTGGACAGGGGGCTCCAATCAGCCCCAGCATTTT
CDR3 protein: CSARDWTGGSNQPQHF

D gene: TRBD1
clone size: many
J gene: TRBJ2-5
V gene: TRBV10-3
CDR3 DNA: TGTGCCATCAGTGACTCCGGACAGGGGGGAGAGACCCAGTACTTC
CDR3 protein: CAISDSGQGGETQYF

D gene: -
clone size: few
J gene: TRBJ2-1
V gene: TRBV11-2
CDR3 DNA: TGTGCCAGCAGCTTTGGACAGACCTACAATGAGCAGTTCTTC
CDR3 protein: CASSFGQTYNEQFF

D gene: -
clone size: -
J gene: TRBJ1-2
V gene: TRBV13
CDR3 DNA: TGTGCCAGCAGCTTAGGAAACAGGGCGGATGGCTACACCTTC
CDR3 protein: CASSLGNRADGYTF

D gene: -
clone size: many
J gene: TRBJ1-6
V gene: TRBV20-1
CDR3 DNA: TGCAGTGCTAGAGACGGGACGGCGGGTGAACCCCTCCACTTT
CDR3 protein: CSARDGTAGEPLHF

D gene: -
clone size: few
J gene: TRBJ2-3
V gene: TRBV24-1
CDR3 DNA: TGTGCCACCAGTGATTCGGACGGAGACACAGATACGCAGTATTTT
CDR3 protein: CATSDSDGDTDTQYF

D gene: -
clone size: once
J gene: TRBJ2-3
V gene: TRBV2
CDR3 DNA: TGTGCCAGCAGAGCAACAGGGCCCCGCACAGATACGCAGTATTTT
CDR3 protein: CASRATGPRTDTQYF

D gene: TRBD1
clone size: -
J gene: TRBJ1-5
V gene: TRBV4-2
CDR3 DNA: TGTGCCAGCAGCCGGACAGGGGAAAGCAATCAGCCCCAGCATTTT
CDR3 protein: CASSRTGESNQPQHF

D gene: -
clone size: -
J gene: TRBJ1-2
V gene: TRBV7-2
CDR3 DNA: TGTGCCAGCAGCCGAGATATAGGGGGCTACACCTTC
CDR3 protein: CASSRDIGGYTF

D gene: TRBD2
clone size: -
J gene: TRBJ2-7
V gene: TRBV25-1
CDR3 DNA: TGTGCCAGCAGAAGAGCGGGAGCTCGCGAGCAGTACTTC
CDR3 protein: CASRRAGAREQYF

D gene: -
clone size: few
J gene: TRBJ1-1
V gene: TRBV5-6
CDR3 DNA: TGTGCCAGCGCCTTGCCGGCTAGCACTGAAGCTTTCTTT
CDR3 protein: CASALPASTEAFF

D gene: -
clone size: few
J gene: TRBJ2-6
V gene: TRBV9
CDR3 DNA: TGTGCCAGCCAGACCGTCTCTGGGGCCAACGTCCTGACTTTC
CDR3 protein: CASQTVSGANVLTF

D gene: -
clone size: few
J gene: TRBJ2-5
V gene: TRBV10-3
CDR3 DNA: TGTGCCATCAGTGCCTCAAGGGGGAGCGAAGAGACCCAGTACTTC
CDR3 protein: CAISASRGSEETQYF

D gene: TRBD2
clone size: -
J gene: TRBJ2-1
V gene: TRBV5-8
CDR3 DNA: TGTGCCAGCAGCGTTCTAGCGGGATACTACAATGAGCAGTTCTTC
CDR3 protein: CASSVLAGYYNEQFF

D gene: -
clone size: many
J gene: TRBJ2-2
V gene: TRBV18
CDR3 DNA: TGTGCCAGCAGTCCCTCAACAGGGGAGCTGTTTTTT
CDR3 protein: CASSPSTGELFF

D gene: -
clone size: many
J gene: TRBJ2-1
V gene: TRBV7-8
CDR3 DNA: TGTGCCAGCAGCTTAATCAGGACAGAGCGGAGAAATGAGCAGTTCTTC
CDR3 protein: CASSLIRTERRNEQFF

D gene: TRBD2
clone size: -
J gene: TRBJ2-1
V gene: TRBV18
CDR3 DNA: TGTGCCAGCTCACCAGAAAGCGGGGACAATGAGCAGTTCTTC
CDR3 protein: CASSPESGDNEQFF

D gene: -
clone size: few
J gene: TRBJ2-3
V gene: TRBV5-1
CDR3 DNA: TGCGCCAGCAGCTTGGCCGGATCGGTCCGCACAGATACGCAGTATTTT
CDR3 protein: CASSLAGSVRTDTQYF

D gene: -
clone size: few
J gene: TRBJ1-1
V gene: TRBV18
CDR3 DNA: TGTGCCAGCTCACCAGGGCCTGGGGCTGAAGCTTTCTTT
CDR3 protein: CASSPGPGAEAFF

D gene: -
clone size: few
J gene: TRBJ2-7
V gene: TRBV15
CDR3 DNA: TGTGCCACCAGCAGAGATCACGGCAGGTCGGGCGAGCAGTACTTC
CDR3 protein: CATSRDHGRSGEQYF

D gene: -
clone size: few
J gene: TRBJ1-1
V gene: TRBV20-1
CDR3 DNA: TGCAGTGCTAGAGAGGGGGGAGTGGGACGTAACGACCGGGCTTTCTTT
CDR3 protein: CSAREGGVGRNDRAFF

D gene: TRBD2
clone size: many
J gene: TRBJ2-1
V gene: TRBV28
CDR3 DNA: TGTGCCAGCAGTCCCCCCCGCGGGAGTTTCCACAATGAGCAGTTCTTC
CDR3 protein: CASSPPRGSFHNEQFF

D gene: TRBD2
clone size: -
J gene: TRBJ2-3
V gene: TRBV29-1
CDR3 DNA: TGCAGCGCGTTAGCGGGCCACGGCACAGATACGCAGTATTTT
CDR3 protein: CSALAGHGTDTQYF

D gene: TRBD2
clone size: -
J gene: TRBJ2-7
V gene: TRBV7-2
CDR3 DNA: TGTGCCAGCAGCTTTCTCAGCGGGAGCTCCTACGAGCAGTACTTC
CDR3 protein: CASSFLSGSSYEQYF

D gene: -
clone size: -
J gene: TRBJ1-2
V gene: TRBV7-3
CDR3 DNA: TGTGCCAGCAGCTTGTACAGGGTTAACTATGGCTACACCTTC
CDR3 protein: CASSLYRVNYGYTF

D gene: -
clone size: -
J gene: TRBJ2-2
V gene: TRBV5-1
CDR3 DNA: TGCGCCAGCAGCCAGGGGGGGCCGCAGAACACCGGGGAGCTGTTTTTT
CDR3 protein: CASSQGGPQNTGELFF

D gene: -
clone size: few
J gene: TRBJ2-7
V gene: TRBV7-2
CDR3 DNA: TGTGCCAGCAGCTTGGGGCCGGGACTTGAGTACTTC
CDR3 protein: CASSLGPGLEYF

D gene: TRBD2
clone size: many
J gene: TRBJ2-1
V gene: TRBV6-1
CDR3 DNA: TGTGCCAGCAGTGTCACTAGCGGGACCCCGCGGCAGTTCTTC
CDR3 protein: CASSVTSGTPRQFF

D gene: -
clone size: -
J gene: TRBJ2-3
V gene: TRBV9
CDR3 DNA: TGTGCCAGCAGCGCCGCGGGACCACGCACAGATACGCAGTATTTT
CDR3 protein: CASSAAGPRTDTQYF

D gene: TRBD2
clone size: -
J gene: TRBJ2-7
V gene: TRBV5-1
CDR3 DNA: TGCGCCAGCAGCTTGATCGGGGTCCATTGGCCTAGCGGGAGGGCCGGTGAGCAGTACTTC
CDR3 protein: CASSLIGVHWPSGRAGEQYF

D gene: -
clone size: -
J gene: TRBJ2-7
V gene: TRBV19
CDR3 DNA: TGTGCCAGTAGTCGACAATCGGAGTACGAGCAGTACTTC
CDR3 protein: CASSRQSEYEQYF

D gene: TRBD1
clone size: -
J gene: TRBJ2-7
V gene: TRBV7-9
CDR3 DNA: TGTGCCAGCAGCTTAGGGGGACAGGGAAACGAGCAGTACTTC
CDR3 protein: CASSLGGQGNEQYF

D gene: TRBD2
clone size: -
J gene: TRBJ2-3
V gene: TRBV20-1
CDR3 DNA: TGCAGTGCTGAGAGAACTAGCGGAGGGACAGATACGCAGTATTTT
CDR3 protein: CSAERTSGGTDTQYF

D gene: TRBD2
clone size: few
J gene: TRBJ2-3
V gene: TRBV25-1
CDR3 DNA: TGTGCCAGCAGTGACTCGGGTCCGGGGGGAACCGTCACAGATACGCAGTATTTT
CDR3 protein: CASSDSGPGGTVTDTQYF

D gene: -
clone size: few
J gene: TRBJ2-4
V gene: TRBV11-3
CDR3 DNA: TGTGCCAGCAGCGAAGGACAGTCATCAGACATTCAGTACTTC
CDR3 protein: CASSEGQSSDIQYF

D gene: TRBD1
clone size: many
J gene: TRBJ1-5
V gene: TRBV20-1
CDR3 DNA: TGCAGTGCTAGCGAACGGACAGGCCGGGATCAGCCCCAGCATTTT
CDR3 protein: CSASERTGRDQPQHF

D gene: TRBD2
clone size: -
J gene: TRBJ2-2
V gene: TRBV24-1
CDR3 DNA: TGTGCCACCAGTGACCCGCGGACTAGCACCGGGGAGCTGTTTTTT
CDR3 protein: CATSDPRTSTGELFF

D gene: -
clone size: few
J gene: TRBJ2-5
V gene: TRBV7-2
CDR3 DNA: TGTGCCAGCAGCTTGGGGGCGCAGACCCAGTACTTC
CDR3 protein: CASSLGAQTQYF

D gene: TRBD1
clone size: -
J gene: TRBJ2-3
V gene: TRBV11-1
CDR3 DNA: TGTGCCAGCAGCACCCCCCCTCAGACAGGGAAGCCTGCAGATACGCAGTATTTT
CDR3 protein: CASSTPPQTGKPADTQYF

D gene: -
clone size: -
J gene: TRBJ2-4
V gene: TRBV6-1
CDR3 DNA: TGTGCCAGCAGCTCTGCTCGGGGAGCCTTGTGGTACTTC
CDR3 protein: CASSSARGALWYF

D gene: TRBD2
clone size: -
J gene: TRBJ2-1
V gene: TRBV7-6
CDR3 DNA: TGTGCCAGCAGCCCAGGGACTAGCGGTACAAATGAGCAGTTCTTC
CDR3 protein: CASSPGTSGTNEQFF

D gene: -
clone size: few
J gene: TRBJ2-1
V gene: TRBV5-1
CDR3 DNA: TGCGCCAGCAGCTTGGTTCAGGGGTTGAAGGTAGGCAATGAGCAGTTCTTC
CDR3 protein: CASSLVQGLKVGNEQFF

D gene: -
clone size: few
J gene: TRBJ2-3
V gene: TRBV6-5
CDR3 DNA: TGTGCCAGCAGTTACCTCCAGGCGGGCAAGAGCACAGATACGCAGTATTTT
CDR3 protein: CASSYLQAGKSTDTQYF